The 5 T cell receptor beta chains presented below share a single source sample, sequenced in a study of cytomegalovirus exposure and HLA in healthy donors. This table comes from immunoSEQ multiplex PCR, and its TCRdb copy is limited to in-frame clones, with some not included. The table shows 60,000 to 65,000 clones, with 85% to 95% occurring only once. The material sequenced was PBMCs. The receptors originated from a woman younger than 35 in good health and CMV-seropositive.

The gene calls are TRBV28 and TRBJ2-7; 11 bases fit TRBD1. Germline V lookup: CDR1 MDHEN, CDR2 SYDVKM. Trimming removed 5 bases from V and 6 bases from J; junction bases left unmatched: 6. CDR3 length: 14 amino acids. The CDR3, as DNA: TGTGCCAGCAGTCCCGGGGGGACAGGGGGCGAGCAGTACTTC. This gives the protein CASSPGGTGGEQYF.

CDR3 loop: CASSFSPDTEAFF. CDR3 in DNA: TGTGCCAGCAGCTTTTCTCCGGACACTGAAGCTTTCTTT. The chain combines TRBV7-2 with TRBJ1-1; the D is unclear. From germline, CDR1 is SGHTA and CDR2 FQGNSA. Trimming removed 3 bases from V and 3 bases from J, with 8 bases in between. The CDR3 length is 13 residues.

To note about this clone: At one of its ends the junction is not consistent with the germline gene, which may arise from a read error. The rearrangement links TRBV5-1 to TRBJ1-1; TRBD1 is a possible D gene (5 bases). From germline, CDR1 is SGHRS and CDR2 YFSETQ. The length of the CDR3 is 13 residues. The CDR3 here is CASSLRGTAEAFF. The CDR3 nucleotides are TGCGCCAGCAGCTTGAGGGGCACGGCTGAGGCTTTCTTT.

The chain recombines TRBV7-9 with TRBJ1-5; maybe TRBD1 (6 bases). The V and J ends lost 8 bases and 2 bases respectively, with 25 bases between them. Per the germline V gene, CDR1 is SEHNR and CDR2 is FQNEAQ (reference sequence). The CDR3 runs to 18 residues. The CDR3 region is CASYPWAPGARGNQPQHF. The CDR3 coding sequence is TGTGCCAGCTACCCCTGGGCCCCAGGGGCGCGAGGCAATCAGCCCCAGCATTTT.

The genes are TRBV20-1 and TRBJ2-7; TRBD2 agrees at 7 bases. V shed 3 bases and J 7 bases; nucleotides not matched to a gene: 3. CDR1 and CDR2 from the germline V gene are DFQATT and SNEGSKA (reference sequence). This CDR3 contains 11 residues. The CDR3 region is CSARPGGEQYF. In nucleotides, the CDR3 is TGCAGTGCTAGGCCCGGGGGGGAGCAGTACTTC.